What follows is one T cell receptor (beta chain) and its context. The entry originates in a study of OX40 agonist ivuxolimab in advanced cancers. Study context: A mean age of about 56 years, range about 20 to 79, was recorded, and over 65% were male.

CDR3 length: 14 amino acids. Trimming removed 3 bases at V and 0 bases at J, with 8 bases between. The V gene's germline CDR1 is WSHSY and CDR2 SAAADI. Profiled with immunoSEQ multiplex PCR; TCRdb holds only in-frame clones, not every one. The sample lists tens of thousands of clones, approximately 89% seen once, with under 0.8% in the top ten. The sequence was collected from an adult with an advanced solid tumor such as melanoma, head and neck, liver or kidney cancer. The sequenced sample was CD4+ or CD8+ T cells sorted from blood, obtained in a trial of the OX40 agonist ivuxolimab. The chain couples TRBV10-2 to TRBJ1-1; the D gene is possibly TRBD1 (5 bases). The CDR3 coding sequence is TGCGCCAGCAGTGATAGGGGAATGAACACTGAAGCTTTCTTT. Translated, it gives CASSDRGMNTEAFF.